This TCR beta chain was profiled in a study of cytomegalovirus exposure and HLA in healthy donors. V was pared by 6 bases and J by 4 bases, with 13 bases between. Germline CDR1 and CDR2: SEHNR and FQNEAQ (reference sequence). The CDR3 extends over 14 amino acids. Study results and limitations: The authors enumerated roughly 180 TCR beta chains as linked to cytomegalovirus. For TCR beta chains, V- and J-gene trimming was later linked to a missense DCLRE1C variant. Reportedly, diagnosis of cytomegalovirus status by the classifier showed high specificity and sensitivity. There were several of the most significant clusters that appeared linked to common viral pathogens in a later analysis.

PCR used 60 Vbeta primers and 13 Jbeta primers. Method: immunoSEQ multiplex PCR; TCRdb's copy keeps in-frame clones and lacks some. Among 100,000 to 150,000 clones, less than 85% were seen once, and the ten largest hold about 1.2%. Points on this clone: Antigen: not known.

V and J are TRBV7-9 and TRBJ1-3, with D possibly matching TRBD1 (5 bases). Sequenced sample: PBMCs. The receptor was isolated from a female donor in good health and CMV-seronegative. CDR3 in amino acids: CASSSSGSGNTIYF. As DNA, the CDR3 is TGTGCCAGCAGTTCCTCAGGGTCCGGAAACACCATATATTTT.